A selection of T cell receptor beta chains follows, all from one sample in a study of blood T cell repertoires in COVID-19. The assay was immunoSEQ multiplex PCR, and TCRdb's table has in-frame clones only and misses some. Here the sample spans under 250,000 clones, 80% to 90% being singletons. The source material was PBMCs or T cells enriched from blood (not recorded which). The source of these receptors is a woman aged 40 to 55 who had been exposed to COVID-19. The CDR3 runs from the conserved cysteine through the conserved F or W. A D gene is named only where the DNA matches it firmly. Part of the rows lack a size; the others show once, few, many or a class for expanded clones.

abundance: -; v_gene: TRBV27; d_gene: TRBD1; j_gene: TRBJ1-6; CDR3aa: CASSPSNRDRGASYNSPLHF; CDR3nt: TGTGCCAGCAGTCCTAGTAACCGGGACAGGGGGGCCTCCTATAATTCACCCCTCCACTTT
abundance: -; v_gene: TRBV4-2; d_gene: TRBD1; j_gene: TRBJ1-6; CDR3aa: CASSQDMGWTGLNSPLHF; CDR3nt: TGTGCCAGCAGCCAAGACATGGGGTGGACAGGGTTGAATTCACCCCTCCACTTT
abundance: many; v_gene: TRBV27; d_gene: TRBD1; j_gene: TRBJ1-1; CDR3aa: CASSPGRGLGDTEAFF; CDR3nt: TGTGCCAGCAGTCCCGGGAGGGGGCTTGGTGACACTGAAGCTTTCTTT
abundance: many; v_gene: TRBV2; d_gene: TRBD1; j_gene: TRBJ1-1; CDR3aa: CASSELGTVNTEAFF; CDR3nt: TGTGCCAGCAGTGAACTGGGGACAGTCAACACTGAAGCTTTCTTT
abundance: -; v_gene: TRBV5-1; d_gene: -; j_gene: TRBJ1-1; CDR3aa: CASSRGENTEAFF; CDR3nt: TGCGCCAGCAGCCGGGGGGAAAACACTGAAGCTTTCTTT
abundance: -; v_gene: TRBV30; d_gene: -; j_gene: TRBJ2-7; CDR3aa: CAWSLAREQYF; CDR3nt: TGTGCCTGGAGCCTAGCGAGGGAGCAGTACTTC
abundance: -; v_gene: TRBV6-5; d_gene: -; j_gene: TRBJ1-1; CDR3aa: CASSYLSGDTEAFF; CDR3nt: TGTGCCAGCAGTTACCTCTCGGGGGACACTGAAGCTTTCTTT
abundance: once; v_gene: TRBV6-5; d_gene: -; j_gene: TRBJ2-1; CDR3aa: CASNNAGNEQFF; CDR3nt: TGTGCCAGCAATAACGCAGGGAATGAGCAGTTCTTC
abundance: -; v_gene: TRBV2; d_gene: TRBD1; j_gene: TRBJ1-5; CDR3aa: CASRDRGGRYSNQPQHF; CDR3nt: TGTGCCAGCCGGGACAGAGGAGGCCGATATAGCAATCAGCCCCAGCATTTT
abundance: -; v_gene: TRBV3-1/TRBV3-2; d_gene: TRBD1; j_gene: TRBJ1-1; CDR3aa: CASSQGGGTEAFF; CDR3nt: TGTGCCAGCAGTCAGGGGGGAGGAACTGAAGCTTTCTTT
abundance: -; v_gene: TRBV19; d_gene: -; j_gene: TRBJ2-1; CDR3aa: CASSLDFFPPNEQFF; CDR3nt: TGTGCCAGTAGTCTGGACTTCTTTCCCCCCAATGAGCAGTTCTTC
abundance: once; v_gene: TRBV6-5; d_gene: -; j_gene: TRBJ1-5; CDR3aa: CASSYSTGGSNQPQHF; CDR3nt: TGTGCCAGCAGTTACTCAACGGGAGGAAGCAATCAGCCCCAGCATTTT
abundance: -; v_gene: TRBV7-9; d_gene: TRBD1; j_gene: TRBJ2-1; CDR3aa: CASSLMRDRGSCEQFF; CDR3nt: TGTGCCAGCAGCTTAATGAGGGACAGGGGGTCTTGTGAGCAGTTCTTC
abundance: -; v_gene: TRBV7-2; d_gene: -; j_gene: TRBJ2-7; CDR3aa: CASSSRPIRQLPSYEQYF; CDR3nt: TGTGCCAGCAGCTCTAGGCCAATTAGACAGCTACCCTCCTACGAGCAGTACTTC
abundance: -; v_gene: TRBV5-4; d_gene: -; j_gene: TRBJ2-3; CDR3aa: CASSWGGAFTDTQYF; CDR3nt: TGTGCCAGCAGCTGGGGGGGGGCTTTCACAGATACGCAGTATTTT